The clone carrying this T cell receptor beta chain was detected a few times. The data were obtained in a study of T cell repertoires in cytomegalovirus infection. TCRdb processed the reads anew with MiXCR; each CDR3 protein has one entry. The table lists a few hundred thousand distinct CDR3 sequences, about 26% of them singletons, with approximately 13% in the top ten. V lost 5 bases to trimming and J lost 2 bases, with 15 bases between them. Germline values: CDR1 LNHDA, CDR2 SQIVND (reference sequence). This CDR3 contains 15 residues. This clonotype was sampled from a human donor in good health (CMV status not recorded). Some clones in this sample may be carry-over from other donors' samples. The rearrangement uses TRBV19 and TRBJ2-5; D is perhaps TRBD2 (6 bases). The material sequenced was PBMCs. The CDR3 reads CASSGARREQETQYF. CDR3 in DNA: TGTGCCAGTAGTGGGGCTAGGAGGGAACAAGAGACCCAGTACTTC.